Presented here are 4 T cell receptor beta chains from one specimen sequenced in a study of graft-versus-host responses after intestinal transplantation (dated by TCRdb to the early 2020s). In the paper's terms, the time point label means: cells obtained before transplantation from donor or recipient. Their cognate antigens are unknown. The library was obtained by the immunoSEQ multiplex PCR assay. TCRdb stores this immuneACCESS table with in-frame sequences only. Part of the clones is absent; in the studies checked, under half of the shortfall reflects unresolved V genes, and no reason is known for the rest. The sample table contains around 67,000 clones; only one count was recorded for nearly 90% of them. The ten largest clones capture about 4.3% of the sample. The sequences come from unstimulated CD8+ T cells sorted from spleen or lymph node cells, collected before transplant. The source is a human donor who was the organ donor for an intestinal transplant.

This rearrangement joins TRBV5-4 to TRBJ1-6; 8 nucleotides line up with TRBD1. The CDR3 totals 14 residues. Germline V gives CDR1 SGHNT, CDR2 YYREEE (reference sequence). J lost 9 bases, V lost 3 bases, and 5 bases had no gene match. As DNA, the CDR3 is TGTGCCAGCAGCTCGACAGGGGTGGCTTCACCCCTCCACTTT. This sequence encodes CASSSTGVASPLHF.

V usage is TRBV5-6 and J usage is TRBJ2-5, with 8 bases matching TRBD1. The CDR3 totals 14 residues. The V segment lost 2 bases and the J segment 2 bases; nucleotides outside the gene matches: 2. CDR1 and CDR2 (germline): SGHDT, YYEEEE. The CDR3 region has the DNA TGTGCCAGCAGCTTTGGGACAGGACAAGAGACCCAGTACTTC. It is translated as CASSFGTGQETQYF.

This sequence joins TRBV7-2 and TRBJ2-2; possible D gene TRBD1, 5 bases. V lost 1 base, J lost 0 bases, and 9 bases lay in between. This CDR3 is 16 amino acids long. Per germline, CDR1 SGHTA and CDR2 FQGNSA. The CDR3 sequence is CASSLDRLPNTGELFF. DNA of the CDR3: TGTGCCAGCAGCTTAGACAGGTTGCCGAACACCGGGGAGCTGTTTTTT.

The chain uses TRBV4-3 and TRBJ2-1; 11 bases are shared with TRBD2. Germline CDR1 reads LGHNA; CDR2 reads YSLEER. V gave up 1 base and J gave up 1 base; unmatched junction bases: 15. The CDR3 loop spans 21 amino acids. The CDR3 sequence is CASSQGRFTSGGFRSYNEQFF. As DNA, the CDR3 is TGCGCCAGCAGCCAAGGGAGGTTTACTAGCGGGGGCTTTAGATCCTACAATGAGCAGTTCTTC.